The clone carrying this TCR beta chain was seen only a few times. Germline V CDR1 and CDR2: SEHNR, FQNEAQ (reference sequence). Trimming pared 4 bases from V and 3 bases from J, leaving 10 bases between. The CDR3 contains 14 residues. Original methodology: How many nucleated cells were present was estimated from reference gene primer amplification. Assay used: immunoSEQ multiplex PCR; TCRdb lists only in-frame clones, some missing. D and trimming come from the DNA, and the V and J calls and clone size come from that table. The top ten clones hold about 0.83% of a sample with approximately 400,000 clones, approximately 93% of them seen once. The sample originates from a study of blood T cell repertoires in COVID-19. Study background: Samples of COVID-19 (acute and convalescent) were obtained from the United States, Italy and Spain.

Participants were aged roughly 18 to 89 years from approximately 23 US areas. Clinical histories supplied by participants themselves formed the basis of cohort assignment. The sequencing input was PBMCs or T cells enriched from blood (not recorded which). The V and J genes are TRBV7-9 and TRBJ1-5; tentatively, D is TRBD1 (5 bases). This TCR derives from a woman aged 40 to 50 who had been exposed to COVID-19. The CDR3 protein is CASSSLGPNQPQHF. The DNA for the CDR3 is TGTGCCAGCAGCTCCTTGGGGCCCAATCAGCCCCAGCATTTT.